The present T cell receptor (beta chain) was sequenced within a study of regulatory T cells in long-lasting Graves disease. Germline-derived CDR1 and CDR2 are DFQATT and SNEGSKA (reference sequence). The V gene lost 4 bases and the J gene lost 3 bases, with 13 bases spanning the gap. CDR3 length: 15 residues. This clonotype appeared many times. Time point defined: newly diagnosed GD, antithyroid drugs for less than 3 months. RNA isolated from PBMCs was used to make the TCR library. With iRepertoire HTBI primers and Arm-PCR of CDR3 regions, TCR beta libraries were built. TCRdb fed the multiplex PCR reads into MiXCR, producing one record per CDR3 protein. The profile shows approximately 350,000 distinct CDR3 sequences, approximately 10% of them singletons. Another study also made use of these data, one on T cells in Graves' hyperthyroidism and ophthalmopathy. As reported in that work: With the HTBI primer set, the TCR CDR3 went through a first round of RT-PCR. A model built on 13 V-J features separated ophthalmopathy from stable hyperthyroidism.

The clonotype comes from a woman under 30 with Graves disease. The gene calls are TRBV20-1 and TRBJ1-6; a possible D gene is TRBD1 (6 bases). This material consisted of peripheral blood mononuclear cells (PBMCs), taken at new diagnosis, from a patient treated with antithyroid drugs. CDR3: CSAKNPGVYNSPLHF. The DNA of the CDR3 is TGCAGTGCTAAAAACCCAGGGGTCTATAATTCACCCCTCCACTTT.